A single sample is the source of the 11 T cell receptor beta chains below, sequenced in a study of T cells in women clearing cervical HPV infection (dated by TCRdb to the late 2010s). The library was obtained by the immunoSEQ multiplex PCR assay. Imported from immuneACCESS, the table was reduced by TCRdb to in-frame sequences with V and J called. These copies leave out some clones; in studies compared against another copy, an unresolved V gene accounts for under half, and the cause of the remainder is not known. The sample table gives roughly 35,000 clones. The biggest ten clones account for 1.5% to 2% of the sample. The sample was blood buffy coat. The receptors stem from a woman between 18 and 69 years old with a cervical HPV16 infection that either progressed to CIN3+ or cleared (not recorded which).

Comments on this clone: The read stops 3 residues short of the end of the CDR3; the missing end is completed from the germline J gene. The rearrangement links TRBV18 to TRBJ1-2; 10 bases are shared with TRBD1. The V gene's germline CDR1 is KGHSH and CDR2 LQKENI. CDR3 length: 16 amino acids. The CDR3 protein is CASSGATGGNYNDYTF. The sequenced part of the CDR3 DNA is TGTGCCAGCTCAGGGGCGACAGGGGGCAACTACAATGAC.

The CDR3 bases that were read are TGTGCCAGCTCACTAGACGGTAGACAGTCCGGTGAG. This translates into CASSLDGRQSGE. The whole CDR3 protein is CASSLDGRQSGEQFF. This rearrangement joins TRBV18 to TRBJ2-1; maybe TRBD1 (5 bases). Read sequence stops 3 residues before the CDR3 end, and the germline J gene provides the missing end. Germline V lookup: CDR1 KGHSH, CDR2 LQKENI. Trimming removed 4 bases from V and 9 bases from J, with 19 bases in between. There are 15 residues in the CDR3.

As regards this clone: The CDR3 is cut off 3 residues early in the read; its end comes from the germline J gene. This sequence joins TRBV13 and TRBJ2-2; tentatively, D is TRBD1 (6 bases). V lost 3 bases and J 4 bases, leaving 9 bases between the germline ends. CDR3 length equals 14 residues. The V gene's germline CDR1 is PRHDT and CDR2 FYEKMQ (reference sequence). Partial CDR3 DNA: TGTGCCAGCAGCTTGGGCAGGGGCACCGGGGAG. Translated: CASSLGRGTGE. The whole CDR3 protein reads CASSLGRGTGELFF.

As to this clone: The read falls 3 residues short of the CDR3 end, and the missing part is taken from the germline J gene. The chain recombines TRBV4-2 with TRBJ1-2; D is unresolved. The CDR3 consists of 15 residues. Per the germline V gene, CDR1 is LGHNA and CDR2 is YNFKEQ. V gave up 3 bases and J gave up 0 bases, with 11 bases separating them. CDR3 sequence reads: CASSHEPPTNYGYTF. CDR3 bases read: TGTGCCAGCAGCCACGAGCCTCCTACTAACTATGGC.

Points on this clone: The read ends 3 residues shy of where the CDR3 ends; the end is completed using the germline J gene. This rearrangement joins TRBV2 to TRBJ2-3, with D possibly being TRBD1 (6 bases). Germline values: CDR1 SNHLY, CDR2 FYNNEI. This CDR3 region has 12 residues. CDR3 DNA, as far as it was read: TGTGCCATCTCCAGGGGTTTTGAGACG. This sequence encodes CAISRGFET. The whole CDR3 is CAISRGFETQYF.

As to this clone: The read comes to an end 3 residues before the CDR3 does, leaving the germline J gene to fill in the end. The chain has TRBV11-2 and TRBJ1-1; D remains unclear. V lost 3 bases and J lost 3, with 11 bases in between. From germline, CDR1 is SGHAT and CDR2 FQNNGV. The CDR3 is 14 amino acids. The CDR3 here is CASSFGSPDTEAFF. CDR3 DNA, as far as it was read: TGTGCCAGCAGCTTCGGGTCCCCGGACACTGAA.

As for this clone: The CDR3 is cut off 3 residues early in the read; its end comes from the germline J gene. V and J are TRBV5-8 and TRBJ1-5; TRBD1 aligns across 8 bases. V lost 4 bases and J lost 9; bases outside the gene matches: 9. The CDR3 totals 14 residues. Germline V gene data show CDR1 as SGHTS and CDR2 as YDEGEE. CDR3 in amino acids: CASSTRQGRGPQHF. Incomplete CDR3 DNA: TGTGCCAGCAGCACTCGACAGGGGAGGGGGCCC.

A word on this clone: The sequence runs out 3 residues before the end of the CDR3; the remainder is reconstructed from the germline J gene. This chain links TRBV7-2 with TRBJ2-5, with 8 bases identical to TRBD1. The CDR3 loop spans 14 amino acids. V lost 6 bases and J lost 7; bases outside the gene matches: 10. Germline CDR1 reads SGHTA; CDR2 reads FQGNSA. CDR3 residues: CASRSAGGAGTQYF. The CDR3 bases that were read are TGTGCCAGCAGATCAGCAGGGGGCGCAGGGACC.

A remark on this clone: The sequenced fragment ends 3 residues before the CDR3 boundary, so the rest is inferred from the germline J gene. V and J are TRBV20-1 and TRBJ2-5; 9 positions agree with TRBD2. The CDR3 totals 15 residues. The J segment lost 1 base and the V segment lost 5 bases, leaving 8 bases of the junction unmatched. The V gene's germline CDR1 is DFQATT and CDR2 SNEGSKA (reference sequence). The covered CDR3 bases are TGCAGTGCTCAGGAAAGCGGGGGGCGCCAAGAGACC. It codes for CSAQESGGRQET. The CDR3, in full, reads CSAQESGGRQETQYF.

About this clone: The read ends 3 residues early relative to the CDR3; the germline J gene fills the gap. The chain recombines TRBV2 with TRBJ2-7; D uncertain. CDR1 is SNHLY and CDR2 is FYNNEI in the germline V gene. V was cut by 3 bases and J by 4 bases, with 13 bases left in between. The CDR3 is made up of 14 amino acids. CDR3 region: CASSETGRYYEQYF. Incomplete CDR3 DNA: TGTGCCAGCAGTGAGACCGGCAGGTATTACGAG.

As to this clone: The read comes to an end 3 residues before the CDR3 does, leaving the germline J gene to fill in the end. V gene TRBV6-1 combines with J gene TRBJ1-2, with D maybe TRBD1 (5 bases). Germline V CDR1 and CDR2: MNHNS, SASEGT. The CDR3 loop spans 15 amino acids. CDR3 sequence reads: CASSEALGTTDTYTF. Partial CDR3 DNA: TGTGCCAGCAGTGAAGCGCTCGGGACTACGGATACC.